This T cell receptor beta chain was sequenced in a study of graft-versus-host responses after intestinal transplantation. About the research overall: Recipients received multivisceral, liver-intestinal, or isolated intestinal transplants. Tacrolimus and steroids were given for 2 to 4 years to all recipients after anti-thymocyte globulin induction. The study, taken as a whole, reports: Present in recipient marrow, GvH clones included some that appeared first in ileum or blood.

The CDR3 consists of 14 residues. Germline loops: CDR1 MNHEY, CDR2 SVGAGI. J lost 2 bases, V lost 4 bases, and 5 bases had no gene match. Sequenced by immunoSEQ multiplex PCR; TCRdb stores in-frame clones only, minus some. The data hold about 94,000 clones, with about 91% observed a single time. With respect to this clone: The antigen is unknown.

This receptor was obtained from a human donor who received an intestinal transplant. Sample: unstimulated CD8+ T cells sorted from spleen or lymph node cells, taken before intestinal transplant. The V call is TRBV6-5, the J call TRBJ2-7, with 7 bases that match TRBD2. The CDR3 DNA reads TGTGCCAGCAGTTTGGCTAGCGGCGCCTACGAGCAGTACTTC. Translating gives CASSLASGAYEQYF.